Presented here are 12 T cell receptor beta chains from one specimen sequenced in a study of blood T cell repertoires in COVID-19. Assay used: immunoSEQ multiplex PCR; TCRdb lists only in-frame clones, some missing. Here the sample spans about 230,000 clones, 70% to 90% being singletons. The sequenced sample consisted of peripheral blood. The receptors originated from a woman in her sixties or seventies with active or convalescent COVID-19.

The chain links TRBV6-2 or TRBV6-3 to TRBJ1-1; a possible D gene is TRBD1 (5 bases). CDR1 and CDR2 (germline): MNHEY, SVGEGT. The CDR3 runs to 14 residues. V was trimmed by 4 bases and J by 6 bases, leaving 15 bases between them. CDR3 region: CASSFIGTGAEAFF. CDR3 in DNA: TGTGCCAGCAGTTTCATCGGGACGGGGGCTGAAGCTTTCTTT.

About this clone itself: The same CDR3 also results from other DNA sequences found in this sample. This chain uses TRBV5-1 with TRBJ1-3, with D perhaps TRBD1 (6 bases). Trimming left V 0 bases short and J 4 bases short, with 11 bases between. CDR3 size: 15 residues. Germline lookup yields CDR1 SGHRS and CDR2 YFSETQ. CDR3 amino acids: CASSLVGGSGNTIYF. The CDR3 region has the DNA TGCGCCAGCAGCTTGGTAGGGGGTTCAGGAAACACCATATATTTT.

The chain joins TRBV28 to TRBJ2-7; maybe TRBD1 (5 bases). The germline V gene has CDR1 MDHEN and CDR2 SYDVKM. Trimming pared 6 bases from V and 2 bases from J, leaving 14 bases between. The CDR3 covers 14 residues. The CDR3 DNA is TGTGCCAGCAGCTTAAGGGGCGAGACCTACGAGCAGTACTTC. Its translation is CASSLRGETYEQYF.

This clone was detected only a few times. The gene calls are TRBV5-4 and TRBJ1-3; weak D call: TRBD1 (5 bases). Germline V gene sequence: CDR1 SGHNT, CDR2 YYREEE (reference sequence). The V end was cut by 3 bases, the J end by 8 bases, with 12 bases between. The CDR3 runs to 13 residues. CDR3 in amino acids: CASSSQSGDTIYF. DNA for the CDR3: TGTGCCAGCAGCTCGCAATCGGGGGACACCATATATTTT.

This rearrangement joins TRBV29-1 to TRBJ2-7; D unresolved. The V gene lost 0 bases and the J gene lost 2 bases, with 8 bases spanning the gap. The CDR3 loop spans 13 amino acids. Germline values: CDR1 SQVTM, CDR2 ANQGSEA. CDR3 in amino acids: CSVEDPRAYEQYF. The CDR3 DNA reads TGCAGCGTTGAAGACCCACGGGCCTACGAGCAGTACTTC.

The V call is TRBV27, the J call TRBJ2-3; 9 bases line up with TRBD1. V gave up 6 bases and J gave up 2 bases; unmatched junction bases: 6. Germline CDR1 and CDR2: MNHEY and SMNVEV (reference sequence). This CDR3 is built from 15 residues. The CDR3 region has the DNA TGTGCCAGCAGATGGGGACAGGGAAACACAGATACGCAGTATTTT. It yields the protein CASRWGQGNTDTQYF.

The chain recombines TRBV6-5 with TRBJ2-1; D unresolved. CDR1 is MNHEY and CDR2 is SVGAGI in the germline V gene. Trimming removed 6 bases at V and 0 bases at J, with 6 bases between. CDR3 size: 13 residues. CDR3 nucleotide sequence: TGTGCCAGCAGCACCTACTCCTACAATGAGCAGTTCTTC. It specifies CASSTYSYNEQFF.

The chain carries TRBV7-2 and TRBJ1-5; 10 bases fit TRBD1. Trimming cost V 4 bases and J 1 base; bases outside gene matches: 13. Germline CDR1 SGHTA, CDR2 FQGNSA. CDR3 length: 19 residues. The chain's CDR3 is CASSSLFPGTGESNQPQHF. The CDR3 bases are TGTGCCAGCAGCTCCCTGTTCCCCGGGACAGGGGAAAGCAATCAGCCCCAGCATTTT.

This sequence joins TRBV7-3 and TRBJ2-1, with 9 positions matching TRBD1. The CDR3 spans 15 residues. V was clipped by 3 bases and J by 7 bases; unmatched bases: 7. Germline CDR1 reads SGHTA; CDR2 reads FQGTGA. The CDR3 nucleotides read TGTGCCAGCAGCTTGGGGACAGGGTATGGTAATGAGCAGTTCTTC. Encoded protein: CASSLGTGYGNEQFF.

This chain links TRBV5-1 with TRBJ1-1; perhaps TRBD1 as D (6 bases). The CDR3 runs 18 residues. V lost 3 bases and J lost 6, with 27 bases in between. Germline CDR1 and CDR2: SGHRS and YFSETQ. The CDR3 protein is CASSSPKYTGSIGAEAFF. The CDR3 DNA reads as TGCGCCAGCAGCTCTCCGAAATATACAGGGTCTATTGGAGCTGAAGCTTTCTTT.

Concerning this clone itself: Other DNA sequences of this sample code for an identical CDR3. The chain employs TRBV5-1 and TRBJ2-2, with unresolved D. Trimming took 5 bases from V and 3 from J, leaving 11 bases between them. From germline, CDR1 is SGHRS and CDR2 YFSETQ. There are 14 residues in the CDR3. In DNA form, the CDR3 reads TGCGCCAGCAGTCCTGGCGGTGACACCGGGGAGCTGTTTTTT. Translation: CASSPGGDTGELFF.

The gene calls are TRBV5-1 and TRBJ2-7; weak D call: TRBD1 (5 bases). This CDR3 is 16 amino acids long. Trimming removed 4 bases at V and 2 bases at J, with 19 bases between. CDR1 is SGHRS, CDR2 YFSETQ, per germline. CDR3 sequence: CASSPNRQSQAYEQYF. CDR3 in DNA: TGCGCCAGCAGCCCGAATAGACAGTCACAGGCCTACGAGCAGTACTTC.